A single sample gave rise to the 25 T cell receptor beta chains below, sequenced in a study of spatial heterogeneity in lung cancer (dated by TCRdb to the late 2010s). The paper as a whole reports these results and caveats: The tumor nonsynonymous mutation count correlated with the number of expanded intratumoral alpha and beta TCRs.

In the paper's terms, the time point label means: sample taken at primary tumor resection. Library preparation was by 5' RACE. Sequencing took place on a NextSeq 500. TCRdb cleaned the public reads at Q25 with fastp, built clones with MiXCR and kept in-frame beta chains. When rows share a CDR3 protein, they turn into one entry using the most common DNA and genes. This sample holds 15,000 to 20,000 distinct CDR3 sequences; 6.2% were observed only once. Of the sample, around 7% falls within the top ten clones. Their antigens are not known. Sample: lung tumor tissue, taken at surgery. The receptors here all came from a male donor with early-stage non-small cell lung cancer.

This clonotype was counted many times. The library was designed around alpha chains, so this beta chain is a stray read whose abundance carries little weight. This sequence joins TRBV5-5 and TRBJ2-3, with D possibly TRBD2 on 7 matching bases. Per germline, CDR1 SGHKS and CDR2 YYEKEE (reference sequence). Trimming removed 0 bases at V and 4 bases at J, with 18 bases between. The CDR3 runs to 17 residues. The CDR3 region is CASSLASLGGAPDTQYF. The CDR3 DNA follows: TGTGCCAGCAGCTTGGCCTCATTGGGGGGGGCCCCAGATACGCAGTATTTT.

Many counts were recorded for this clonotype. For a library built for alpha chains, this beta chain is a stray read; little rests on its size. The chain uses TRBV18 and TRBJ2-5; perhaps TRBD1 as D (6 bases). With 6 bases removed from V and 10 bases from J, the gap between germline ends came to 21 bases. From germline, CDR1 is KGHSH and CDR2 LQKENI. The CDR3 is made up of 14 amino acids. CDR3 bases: TGTGCCAGCTCGGCAGATGTTTTACAGGGATTCCAGTACTTC. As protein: CASSADVLQGFQYF.

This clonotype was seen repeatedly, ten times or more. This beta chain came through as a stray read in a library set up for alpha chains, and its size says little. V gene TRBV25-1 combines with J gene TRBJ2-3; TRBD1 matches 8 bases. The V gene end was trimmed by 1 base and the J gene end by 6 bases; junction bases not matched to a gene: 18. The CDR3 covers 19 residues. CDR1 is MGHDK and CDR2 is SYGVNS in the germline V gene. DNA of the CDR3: TGTGCCAGCAGTGAATTCGACGGGGGTTGGACAGGGCGGAGGGATACGCAGTATTTT. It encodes CASSEFDGGWTGRRDTQYF.

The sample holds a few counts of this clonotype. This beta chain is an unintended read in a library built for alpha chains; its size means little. The CDR3 sequence is CASRLTTYNEQFF. The CDR3 DNA reads as TGTGCCAGCAGATTGACTACTTACAATGAGCAGTTCTTC. This sequence joins TRBV6-5 and TRBJ2-1, with D possibly being TRBD2 (5 bases). With 6 bases removed from V and 4 bases from J, the gap between germline ends came to 10 bases. The CDR3 runs to 13 residues. The germline V gene has CDR1 MNHEY and CDR2 SVGAGI.

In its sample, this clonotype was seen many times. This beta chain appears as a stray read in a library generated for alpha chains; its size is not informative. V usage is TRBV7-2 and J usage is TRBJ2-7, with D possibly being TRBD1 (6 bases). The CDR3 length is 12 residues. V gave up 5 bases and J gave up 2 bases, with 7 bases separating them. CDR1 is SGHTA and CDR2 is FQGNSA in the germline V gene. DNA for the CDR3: TGTGCCAGCAGCCGGGACACCTACGAGCAGTACTTC. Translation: CASSRDTYEQYF.

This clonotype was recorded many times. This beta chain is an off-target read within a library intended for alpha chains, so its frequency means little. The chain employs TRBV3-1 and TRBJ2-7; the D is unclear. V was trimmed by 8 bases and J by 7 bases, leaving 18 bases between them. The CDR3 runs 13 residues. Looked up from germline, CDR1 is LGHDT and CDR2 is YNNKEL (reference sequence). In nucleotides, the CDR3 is TGTGCCAGCGCTCTAGGCCGTTCGGGTGAGCAGTACTTC. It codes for CASALGRSGEQYF.

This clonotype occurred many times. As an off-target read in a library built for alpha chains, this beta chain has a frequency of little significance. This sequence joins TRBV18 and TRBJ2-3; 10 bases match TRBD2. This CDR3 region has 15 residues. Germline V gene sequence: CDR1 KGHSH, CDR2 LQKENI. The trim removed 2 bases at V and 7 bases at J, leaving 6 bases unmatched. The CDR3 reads CASSPTSGVLNTQYF. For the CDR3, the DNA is TGTGCCAGCTCACCAACTAGCGGGGTTCTTAATACGCAGTATTTT.

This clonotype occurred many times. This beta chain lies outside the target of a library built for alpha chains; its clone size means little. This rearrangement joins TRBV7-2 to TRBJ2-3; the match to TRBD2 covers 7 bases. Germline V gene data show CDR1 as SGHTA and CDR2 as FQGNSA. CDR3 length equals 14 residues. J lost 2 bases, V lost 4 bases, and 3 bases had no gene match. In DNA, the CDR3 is TGTGCCAGCAGCTCCCGGGACTACACAGATACGCAGTATTTT. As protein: CASSSRDYTDTQYF.

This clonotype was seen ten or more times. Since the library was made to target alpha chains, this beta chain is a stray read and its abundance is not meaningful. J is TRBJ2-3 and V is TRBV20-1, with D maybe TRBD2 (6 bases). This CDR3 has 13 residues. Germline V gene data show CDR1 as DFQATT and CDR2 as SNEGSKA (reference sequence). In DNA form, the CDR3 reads TGCAGCCCGGCGGCACTAGCCACAGATACGCAGTATTTT. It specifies CSPAALATDTQYF.

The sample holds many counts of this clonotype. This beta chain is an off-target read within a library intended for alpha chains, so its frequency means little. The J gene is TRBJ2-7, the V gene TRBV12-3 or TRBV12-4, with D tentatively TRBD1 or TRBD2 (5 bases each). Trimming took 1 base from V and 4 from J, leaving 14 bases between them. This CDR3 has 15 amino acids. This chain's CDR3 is CASSLDNEGFYEQYF. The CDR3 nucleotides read TGTGCCAGCAGTTTAGACAACGAGGGGTTTTACGAGCAGTACTTC.

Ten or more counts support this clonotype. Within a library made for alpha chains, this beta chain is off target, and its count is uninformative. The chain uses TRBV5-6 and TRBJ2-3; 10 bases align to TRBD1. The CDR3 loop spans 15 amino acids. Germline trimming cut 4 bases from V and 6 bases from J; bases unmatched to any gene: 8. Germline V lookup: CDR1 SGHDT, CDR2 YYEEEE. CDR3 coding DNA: TGTGCCAGCAGCCGGGACAGGGGAACGCGTGATACGCAGTATTTT. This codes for CASSRDRGTRDTQYF.

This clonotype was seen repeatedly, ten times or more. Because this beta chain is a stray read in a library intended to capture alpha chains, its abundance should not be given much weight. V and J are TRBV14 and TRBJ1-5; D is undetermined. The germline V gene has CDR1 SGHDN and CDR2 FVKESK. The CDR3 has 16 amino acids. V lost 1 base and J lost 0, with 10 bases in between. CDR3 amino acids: CASSQAGQNSNQPQHF. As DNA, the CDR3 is TGTGCCAGCAGCCAAGCCGGGCAAAATAGCAATCAGCCCCAGCATTTT.

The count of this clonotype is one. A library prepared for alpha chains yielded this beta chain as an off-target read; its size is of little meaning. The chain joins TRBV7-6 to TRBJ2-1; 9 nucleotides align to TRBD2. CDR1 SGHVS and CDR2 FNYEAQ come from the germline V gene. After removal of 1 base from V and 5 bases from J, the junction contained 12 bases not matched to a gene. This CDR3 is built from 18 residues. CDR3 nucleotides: TGTGCCAGCAGCTTAGATGCGAGCGGGGGGACTCTTGACAATGAGCAGTTCTTC. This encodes CASSLDASGGTLDNEQFF.

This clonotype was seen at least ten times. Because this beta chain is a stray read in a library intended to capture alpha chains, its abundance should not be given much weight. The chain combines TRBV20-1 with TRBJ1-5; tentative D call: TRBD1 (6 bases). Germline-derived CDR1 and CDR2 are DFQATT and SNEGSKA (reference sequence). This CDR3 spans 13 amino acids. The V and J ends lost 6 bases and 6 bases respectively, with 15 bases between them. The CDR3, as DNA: TGCAGTGCAAAGGACAGTCCTAGTCAGCCCCAGCATTTT. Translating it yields CSAKDSPSQPQHF.

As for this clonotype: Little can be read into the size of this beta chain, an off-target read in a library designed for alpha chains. The CDR3 DNA reads as TGTGCCAGCAGTGCGGGATTAGCCAAAAACATTCAGTACTTC. Protein product: CASSAGLAKNIQYF. The chain combines TRBV2 with TRBJ2-4; possibly TRBD2 for D (5 bases). This CDR3 has 14 amino acids. Germline lookup yields CDR1 SNHLY and CDR2 FYNNEI. V lost 4 bases and J lost 0, with 7 bases in between.

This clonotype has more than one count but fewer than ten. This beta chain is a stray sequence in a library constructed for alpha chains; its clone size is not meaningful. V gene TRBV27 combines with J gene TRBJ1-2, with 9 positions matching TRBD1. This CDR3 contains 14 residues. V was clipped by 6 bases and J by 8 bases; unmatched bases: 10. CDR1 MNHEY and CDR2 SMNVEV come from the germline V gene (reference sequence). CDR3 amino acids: CASRGQGKTGGYTF. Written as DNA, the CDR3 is TGTGCCAGCAGGGGACAGGGCAAAACAGGGGGCTACACCTTC.

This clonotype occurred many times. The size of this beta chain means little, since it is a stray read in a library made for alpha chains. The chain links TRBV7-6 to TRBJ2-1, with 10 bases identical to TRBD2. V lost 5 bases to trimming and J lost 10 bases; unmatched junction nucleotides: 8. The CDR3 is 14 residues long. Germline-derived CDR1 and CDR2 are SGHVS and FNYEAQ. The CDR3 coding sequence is TGTGCCAGCAGCCCGCCCGGGACTAGCGCGGAGCAGTTCTTC. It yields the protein CASSPPGTSAEQFF.

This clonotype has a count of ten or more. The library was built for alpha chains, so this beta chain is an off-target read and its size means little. The CDR3 sequence: CSARDPQGLSYEQYF. The CDR3 DNA sequence: TGCAGTGCTAGAGATCCCCAGGGCCTCTCCTACGAGCAGTACTTC. The chain links TRBV20-1 to TRBJ2-7; the D gene is possibly TRBD1 (5 bases). The CDR3 has 15 amino acids. Per the germline V gene, CDR1 is DFQATT and CDR2 is SNEGSKA (reference sequence). V was shortened by 0 bases and J by 0 bases, with 12 bases between the two germline ends.

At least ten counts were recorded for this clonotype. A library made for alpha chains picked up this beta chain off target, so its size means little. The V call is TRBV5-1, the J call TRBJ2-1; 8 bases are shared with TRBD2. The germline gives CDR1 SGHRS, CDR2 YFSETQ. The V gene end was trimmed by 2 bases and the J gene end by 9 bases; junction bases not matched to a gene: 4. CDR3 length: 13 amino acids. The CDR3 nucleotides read TGCGCCAGCAGCTTTCAAGCGGGAGTTGAGCAGTTCTTC. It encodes CASSFQAGVEQFF.

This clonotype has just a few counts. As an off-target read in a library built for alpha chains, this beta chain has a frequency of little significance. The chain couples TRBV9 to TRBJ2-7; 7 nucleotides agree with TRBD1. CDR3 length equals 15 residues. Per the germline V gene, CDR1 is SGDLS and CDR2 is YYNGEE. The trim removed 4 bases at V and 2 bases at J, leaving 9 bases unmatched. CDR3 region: CASSSQTGPTYEQYF. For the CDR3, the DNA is TGTGCCAGCAGCTCACAGACAGGGCCGACCTACGAGCAGTACTTC.

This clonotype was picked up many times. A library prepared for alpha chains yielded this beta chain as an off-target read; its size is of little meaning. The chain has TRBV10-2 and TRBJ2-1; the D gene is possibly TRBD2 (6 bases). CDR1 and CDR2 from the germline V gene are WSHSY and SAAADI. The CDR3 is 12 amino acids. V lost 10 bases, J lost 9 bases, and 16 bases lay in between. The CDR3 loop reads CATLWQGGEQFF. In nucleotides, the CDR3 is TGCGCCACCCTATGGCAGGGAGGTGAGCAGTTCTTC.

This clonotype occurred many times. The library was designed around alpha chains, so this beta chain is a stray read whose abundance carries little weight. DNA for the CDR3: TGTGCCAGCACGAGAACCCCGGGACAGACCTATGGCTACACCTTC. This sequence encodes CASTRTPGQTYGYTF. This rearrangement joins TRBV2 to TRBJ1-2, with TRBD1 identical over 7 bases. J gave up 4 bases and V 7 bases, and 12 bases lay outside the gene matches. CDR3 length: 15 amino acids. CDR1 and CDR2 from the germline V gene are SNHLY and FYNNEI.

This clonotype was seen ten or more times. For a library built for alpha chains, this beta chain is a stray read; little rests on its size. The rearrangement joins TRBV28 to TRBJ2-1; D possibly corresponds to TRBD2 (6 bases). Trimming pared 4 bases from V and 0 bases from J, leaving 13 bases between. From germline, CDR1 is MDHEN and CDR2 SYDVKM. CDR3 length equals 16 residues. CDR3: CASSSIPGSSYNEQFF. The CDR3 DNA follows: TGTGCCAGCAGTTCGATCCCCGGGAGCTCCTACAATGAGCAGTTCTTC.

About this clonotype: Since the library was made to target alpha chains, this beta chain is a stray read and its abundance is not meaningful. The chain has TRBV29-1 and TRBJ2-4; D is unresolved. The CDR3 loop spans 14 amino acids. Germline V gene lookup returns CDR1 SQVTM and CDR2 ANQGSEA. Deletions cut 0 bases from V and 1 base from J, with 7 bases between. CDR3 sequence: CSVEEGQAKNIQYF. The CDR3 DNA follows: TGCAGCGTTGAAGAAGGTCAGGCCAAAAACATTCAGTACTTC.

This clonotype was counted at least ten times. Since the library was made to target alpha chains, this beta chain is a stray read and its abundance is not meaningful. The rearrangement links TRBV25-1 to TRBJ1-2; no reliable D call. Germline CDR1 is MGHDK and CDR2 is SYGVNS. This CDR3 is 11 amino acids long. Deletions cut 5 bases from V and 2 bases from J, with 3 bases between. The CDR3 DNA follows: TGTGCCAGCAGTAGGAACTATGGCTACACCTTC. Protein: CASSRNYGYTF.